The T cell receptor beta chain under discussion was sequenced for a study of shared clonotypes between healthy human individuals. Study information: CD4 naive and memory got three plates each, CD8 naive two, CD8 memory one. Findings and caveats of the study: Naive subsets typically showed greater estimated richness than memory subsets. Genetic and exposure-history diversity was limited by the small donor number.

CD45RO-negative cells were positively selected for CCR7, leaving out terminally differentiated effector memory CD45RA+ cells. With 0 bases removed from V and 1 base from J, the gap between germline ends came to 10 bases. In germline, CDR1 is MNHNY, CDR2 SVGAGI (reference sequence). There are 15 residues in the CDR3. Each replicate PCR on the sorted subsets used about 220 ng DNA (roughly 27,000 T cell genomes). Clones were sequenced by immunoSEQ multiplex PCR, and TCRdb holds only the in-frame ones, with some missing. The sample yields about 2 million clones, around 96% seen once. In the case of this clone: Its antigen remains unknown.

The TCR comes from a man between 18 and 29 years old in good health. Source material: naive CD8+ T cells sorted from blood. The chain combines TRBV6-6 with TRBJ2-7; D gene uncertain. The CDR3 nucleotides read TGTGCCAGCAGTTACTCGAGTCCCTTGTCCTACGAGCAGTACTTC. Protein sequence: CASSYSSPLSYEQYF.